This is a list of T cell receptor beta chains from one sample in a study of T cells in Graves' hyperthyroidism and ophthalmopathy. Via MiXCR, TCRdb re-called the multiplex PCR reads, giving one row per CDR3 protein. The table lists roughly 660,000 distinct CDR3 sequences, 15% to 20% of them singletons. Sequenced sample: blood. The receptors shown here come from a man aged 50 or older with Graves' hyperthyroidism. CDR3s include the opening cysteine and the closing phenylalanine or tryptophan.

TRBV7-3,TRBJ2-3,CASSPRGSGRMADTQYF
TRBV27,TRBJ1-2,CASSLGRADGYTF
TRBV5-8,TRBJ2-7,CASSSSRGISYEQYF
TRBV12-3/TRBV12-4,TRBJ1-2,CASSSKDSRVYGYTF
TRBV2,TRBJ2-5,CASSEYRGEVQETQYF
TRBV25-1,TRBJ2-2,CASRAAQGSAGELFF
TRBV28,TRBJ2-7,CASSLNDRAYEQYF
TRBV6-1,TRBJ1-6,CASSHGVGGDSPPHF
TRBV6-1,TRBJ2-5,CASSPGQVLQETQYF
TRBV19,TRBJ1-6,CASRGTWGNSPLHF
TRBV19,TRBJ2-2,CASSISLFTGELFF
TRBV11-2,TRBJ1-2,CASSLASGNDYGYTF
TRBV7-9,TRBJ1-1,CASSPTGGPRLEAFF
TRBV4-3,TRBJ2-5,CASSGRLAGGLLIQETQYF
TRBV20-1,TRBJ2-1,CSVAGTSGRLMYNEQFF
TRBV29-1,TRBJ2-7,CSVEVRRLSYEQYF
TRBV6-1,TRBJ1-1,CASRASVNTEAFF
TRBV16,TRBJ1-5,CASSLHINQPQHF
TRBV27,TRBJ2-3,CASRVQGTDTQYF
TRBV28,TRBJ2-1,CASSSRVGGSYNEQFF
TRBV10-3,TRBJ1-1,CAISESGGSEAFF
TRBV28,TRBJ2-1,CASSSPQGGSSYNEQFF